Below, 5 T cell receptor beta chains from the same sample are listed, as sequenced in a study of early T cells in non-severe SARS-CoV-2 infection. TCRdb used MiXCR to reprocess the 5' RACE reads, holding one entry per CDR3 protein. This sample has 83,000 or so distinct CDR3 sequences, with about 10% found just once. The source was whole blood, collected at baseline. These receptors were taken from an adult who was a healthcare worker with PCR-confirmed SARS-CoV-2 infection or an uninfected control (not recorded which).

This clonotype was seen many times. The chain has TRBV2 and TRBJ2-3; 8 positions match TRBD1. The CDR3 is made up of 21 amino acids. With 4 bases clipped from V and 1 base from J, the junction kept 22 bases outside the gene matches. The germline V gene has CDR1 SNHLY and CDR2 FYNNEI. The CDR3 here is CASSVLDRWAAPGQGTDTQYF. DNA for the CDR3: TGTGCCAGCAGTGTTCTAGATCGGTGGGCAGCCCCGGGACAGGGCACAGATACGCAGTATTTT. Based on the CDR3 plus reference TRBV2 and TRBJ2-3, the full variable domain is EPEVTQTPSHQVTQMGQEVILRCVPISNHLYFYWYRQILGQKVEFLVSFYNNEISEKSEIFDDQFSVERPDGSNFTLKIRSTKLEDSAMYFCASSVLDRWAAPGQGTDTQYFGPGTRLTVL.

This clonotype was seen only a few times. V and J are TRBV11-1 and TRBJ2-2; no definite D call. This CDR3 comprises 14 residues. Germline V gene sequence: CDR1 SGHAT, CDR2 FQDESV (reference sequence). With 1 base removed from V and 5 bases from J, the gap between germline ends came to 8 bases. The CDR3 region is CASSLGRHTGELFF. Written as DNA, the CDR3 is TGTGCCAGCAGCTTAGGACGGCATACCGGGGAGCTGTTTTTT.

There are a few counts of this clonotype. V is TRBV2 and J is TRBJ2-1; 12 nucleotides agree with TRBD2. The CDR3 sequence is 15 residues long. The germline V gene encodes CDR1 SNHLY and CDR2 FYNNEI. Trimming cost V 6 bases and J 4 bases; bases outside gene matches: 4. CDR3 sequence reads: CASSQTSGGYNEQFF. The CDR3, as DNA: TGTGCCAGCAGCCAGACTAGCGGGGGATACAATGAGCAGTTCTTC.

The J gene is TRBJ2-2, the V gene TRBV10-3, with 14 positions matching TRBD2. V gave up 7 bases and J gave up 3 bases; unmatched junction bases: 4. The CDR3 runs to 16 residues. Germline V lookup: CDR1 ENHRY, CDR2 SYGVKD. This chain's CDR3 is CAIKGLAGVDTGELFF. The CDR3 nucleotides are TGTGCCATCAAGGGACTAGCGGGAGTGGACACCGGGGAGCTGTTTTTT.

This clonotype was recorded at least ten times. The chain joins TRBV7-3 to TRBJ2-1; TRBD2 is a possible D gene (5 bases). Germline V gene lookup returns CDR1 SGHTA and CDR2 FQGTGA. V was clipped by 5 bases and J by 9 bases, with 14 bases between them. This CDR3 is built from 13 residues. The CDR3 is CASSPRTEGEQFF. DNA for the CDR3: TGTGCCAGCAGCCCTCGGACTGAAGGTGAGCAGTTCTTC. The variable domain in full, with the rest retrieved from reference TRBV7-3 and TRBJ2-1, is GAGVSQTPSNKVTEKGKYVELRCDPISGHTALYWYRQSLGQGPEFLIYFQGTGAADDSGLPNDRFFAVRPEGSVSTLKIQRTERGDSAVYLCASSPRTEGEQFFGPGTRLTVL.